These 28 T cell receptor beta chains originate from one sample sequenced in a study of T-cell memory formation after mild COVID-19 (dated by TCRdb to about 2021). The library was generated by 5' RACE. The listed sequencing device is Illumina NovaSeq 6000. TCRdb passed the public sequencing reads through fastp at Q25 and MiXCR, retaining productive beta sequences. Identical CDR3 protein sequences are pooled into one entry, listed with their most common genes and DNA. The sample has a few hundred thousand distinct CDR3 sequences on record, approximately 25% of them singletons. Clones ranked in the top ten supply around 9% of the sample. The sample comprised PBMCs or a T cell subset sorted from them (not recorded which). These receptor sequences come from an adult woman who had mild COVID-19 (a few samples of this study predate the infection). The sample titles of this study are shuffled in the database, so cell type and time point are left out; the donor was told from shared clones.

The chain uses TRBV5-1 and TRBJ2-7; tentative D call: TRBD1 (6 bases). The CDR3 spans 14 residues. Trimming shortened V by 2 bases and J by 2 bases, and 11 bases separated the two germline ends. CDR1 and CDR2 from the germline V gene are SGHRS and YFSETQ. The CDR3 DNA sequence: TGCGCCAGCAGCTTTTCAGGGGTAACCTACGAGCAGTACTTC. Translated, it gives CASSFSGVTYEQYF.

V usage is TRBV10-3 and J usage is TRBJ2-1, with a possible D match to TRBD2 (6 bases). The CDR3 has 14 amino acids. Between the trimmed V and J ends, which lost 0 bases and 7 bases, there was a span of 10 bases. Germline assignment: CDR1 ENHRY and CDR2 SYGVKD. CDR3 sequence reads: CAISESAGMNEQFF. The CDR3, as DNA: TGTGCCATCAGTGAGTCGGCGGGAATGAATGAGCAGTTCTTC.

The V call is TRBV20-1, the J call TRBJ1-1, with a tentative D call TRBD1 (6 bases). Between the trimmed V and J ends, which lost 0 bases and 5 bases, there was a span of 13 bases. Germline-derived CDR1 and CDR2 are DFQATT and SNEGSKA (reference sequence). The CDR3 loop spans 14 amino acids. DNA of the CDR3: TGCAGTGCTAGAGACAGGGGATTAGGGACTGAAGCTTTCTTT. Translation: CSARDRGLGTEAFF.

This rearrangement joins TRBV18 to TRBJ2-7; maybe TRBD1 (5 bases). V was clipped by 0 bases and J by 6 bases, with 12 bases between them. Germline CDR1 reads KGHSH; CDR2 reads LQKENI. The CDR3 loop spans 14 amino acids. CDR3 residues: CASSPPAPGPEQYF. As DNA, the CDR3 is TGTGCCAGCTCACCACCGGCGCCAGGGCCCGAGCAGTACTTC.

This clonotype has more than one count but fewer than ten. The chain carries TRBV4-3 and TRBJ2-1; 12 bases line up with TRBD2. There are 16 residues in the CDR3. The germline gives CDR1 LGHNA, CDR2 YSLEER. Unmatched junction bases numbered 3, after V lost 4 bases and J lost 2 bases. CDR3 loop: CASSLRLAGAYNEQFF. The CDR3 nucleotides are TGCGCCAGCAGCCTCAGACTAGCGGGAGCCTACAATGAGCAGTTCTTC.

This clonotype was detected only a few times. V and J are TRBV5-1 and TRBJ1-1; tentative D call: TRBD1 (6 bases). This CDR3 has 14 residues. Trimming took 1 base from V and 5 from J, leaving 12 bases between them. CDR1 and CDR2 (germline): SGHRS, YFSETQ. Here the CDR3 reads CASSLQGGWTEAFF. The CDR3 nucleotides are TGCGCCAGCAGCTTGCAAGGGGGGTGGACTGAAGCTTTCTTT.

This clonotype was observed a few times. The CDR3, as DNA: TGTGCCAGCAGTTTATCTAGTCCCGATACGAAGCAGTACTTC. This translates into CASSLSSPDTKQYF. This chain joins TRBV27 and TRBJ2-7; D not certain. V was shortened by 0 bases and J by 8 bases, with 14 bases between the two germline ends. CDR1 and CDR2 from the germline V gene are MNHEY and SMNVEV (reference sequence). There are 14 residues in the CDR3.

This clonotype has a count of ten or more. The rearrangement uses TRBV7-9 and TRBJ1-1; TRBD1 matches at 8 bases. Germline V gene sequence: CDR1 SEHNR, CDR2 FQNEAQ (reference sequence). The CDR3 has 14 residues. Unmatched junction bases numbered 7, after V lost 5 bases and J lost 5 bases. CDR3 DNA sequence: TGTGCCAGCAGCATTACAGGGGGATGGACTGAAGCTTTCTTT. It translates to CASSITGGWTEAFF.

This clonotype was detected many times. This chain connects TRBV5-1 to TRBJ1-2; TRBD1 agrees at 7 bases. J was trimmed by 7 bases and V by 0 bases; bases with no gene match: 9. The germline V gene has CDR1 SGHRS and CDR2 YFSETQ. This CDR3 has 15 amino acids. The CDR3 loop is CASSLAEGANLGYTF. CDR3 nucleotide sequence: TGCGCCAGCAGCTTGGCGGAGGGGGCTAATCTTGGCTACACCTTC.

The table lists this clonotype with many counts. The V gene is TRBV6-2 or TRBV6-3, the J gene TRBJ2-7; D is perhaps TRBD1 (5 bases). This CDR3 has 11 amino acids. CDR1 MNHEY and CDR2 SVGEGT come from the germline V gene. Trimming cost V 5 bases and J 3 bases, with 5 bases left between them. This chain's CDR3 is CASSRGYEQYF. CDR3 coding DNA: TGTGCCAGCAGTAGGGGCTACGAGCAGTACTTC.

The genes are TRBV4-1 and TRBJ2-7, with D tentatively TRBD1 (5 bases). The CDR3 is made up of 15 amino acids. Germline loops: CDR1 MGHRA, CDR2 YSYEKL. The V end was cut by 1 base, the J end by 2 bases, with 12 bases between. CDR3 nucleotide sequence: TGCGCCAGCAGCCAAGTGGGGCAGGGAACCTACGAGCAGTACTTC. Amino acids: CASSQVGQGTYEQYF.

The chain is built from TRBV19 and TRBJ2-7, with D tentatively TRBD2 (5 bases). The CDR3 covers 14 residues. V was pared by 6 bases and J by 4 bases, with 16 bases between. Germline loops: CDR1 LNHDA, CDR2 SQIVND (reference sequence). The CDR3 loop reads CASRRTLLEYEQYF. The CDR3 bases are TGTGCCAGTAGAAGGACGTTACTAGAGTACGAGCAGTACTTC.

V gene TRBV20-1 combines with J gene TRBJ1-1; TRBD1 aligns across 7 bases. V shed 0 bases and J 4 bases; nucleotides not matched to a gene: 14. The CDR3 sequence is 17 residues long. Germline CDR1 reads DFQATT; CDR2 reads SNEGSKA (reference sequence). This CDR3 reads CSARDPGRGGLGTEAFF. In nucleotides, the CDR3 is TGCAGTGCTAGAGATCCAGGCAGGGGGGGACTAGGCACTGAAGCTTTCTTT.

The gene calls are TRBV4-1 and TRBJ2-2; 7 bases match TRBD2. The CDR3 sequence is 18 residues long. Trimming cost V 3 bases and J 5 bases; bases outside gene matches: 15. Germline V gene lookup returns CDR1 MGHRA and CDR2 YSYEKL. The CDR3 spells CASSQVLWAGVGTGELFF. CDR3 DNA sequence: TGCGCCAGCAGCCAGGTCCTCTGGGCGGGAGTCGGGACCGGGGAGCTGTTTTTT.

The rearrangement joins TRBV6-2 or TRBV6-3 to TRBJ2-7; 9 bases line up with TRBD2. CDR1 is MNHEY and CDR2 is SVGEGT in the germline V gene. V shed 7 bases, J shed 6 bases, and the junction held 13 bases outside the gene matches. The CDR3 contains 15 residues. This CDR3 is CASITRPGLAGEQYF. The CDR3 DNA follows: TGTGCCAGCATCACTAGACCGGGACTAGCAGGCGAGCAGTACTTC.

Comments on this clonotype: At one boundary the junction diverges from the germline segment, which might be a read error. The genes are TRBV18 and TRBJ2-5; D is unresolved. This CDR3 contains 14 residues. CDR1 and CDR2 (germline): KGHSH, LQKENI. The CDR3 loop reads CASFPSRQEEIQYF. CDR3 DNA: TGTGCCAGCTTTCCCTCGCGGCAGGAAGAGATCCAGTACTTC. Supplemented by reference TRBV18 and TRBJ2-5, the full variable domain reads NAGVMQNPRHLVRRRGQEARLRCSPMKGHSHVYWYRQLPEEGLKFMVYLQKENIIDESGMPKERFSAEFPKEGPSILRIQQVVRGDSAAYFCASFPSRQEEIQYFGPGTRLLVL.

This rearrangement joins TRBV7-9 to TRBJ2-3; 9 bases are a match to TRBD1. The ends lost 4 bases at V and 4 bases at J; junction bases unmatched: 12. The CDR3 is made up of 17 amino acids. Germline assignment: CDR1 SEHNR and CDR2 FQNEAQ (reference sequence). The DNA for the CDR3 is TGTGCCAGCAGCTGGCCTTGGGGACAGGGAGAGGCAGATACGCAGTATTTT. It translates to CASSWPWGQGEADTQYF. The full variable domain, in which reference TRBV7-9 and TRBJ2-3 provide the parts outside the CDR3, is DTGVSQNPRHKITKRGQNVTFRCDPISEHNRLYWYRQTLGQGPEFLTYFQNEAQLEKSRLLSDRFSAERPKGSFSTLEIQRTEQGDSAMYLCASSWPWGQGEADTQYFGPGTRLTVL.

The J gene is TRBJ1-2, the V gene TRBV30, with TRBD1 matching 8 bases. With 1 base clipped from V and 8 bases from J, the junction kept 6 bases outside the gene matches. The germline V gene encodes CDR1 GTSNPN and CDR2 SVGIG (reference sequence). The CDR3 contains 13 residues. The CDR3 loop reads CAWSDIRGQGYTF. The CDR3 bases are TGTGCCTGGAGTGACATCAGGGGGCAGGGCTACACCTTC.

The chain employs TRBV6-6 and TRBJ2-5; D is undetermined. The CDR3 runs to 14 residues. V shed 2 bases and J shed 1 base, with 8 bases lying between them. Germline lookup yields CDR1 MNHNY and CDR2 SVGAGI (reference sequence). This chain's CDR3 is CASSYQQPQETQYF. CDR3 bases: TGTGCCAGCAGTTACCAACAGCCCCAAGAGACCCAGTACTTC.

This clonotype appeared a few times. This chain connects TRBV2 to TRBJ2-3, with TRBD1 matching 9 bases. Per germline, CDR1 SNHLY and CDR2 FYNNEI. The CDR3 consists of 14 residues. Losses at the gene ends were 11 bases for V and 6 bases for J; bases not matched to a gene: 12. CDR3 protein: CAVTGDREWDTQYF. CDR3 in DNA: TGTGCCGTGACGGGGGACAGGGAGTGGGATACGCAGTATTTT.

This clonotype occurred many times. The gene calls are TRBV5-1 and TRBJ1-1; D unresolved. Germline V gene sequence: CDR1 SGHRS, CDR2 YFSETQ. The CDR3 is 13 amino acids. The V end lost 0 bases, the J end lost 1 base, and 4 bases lay between the germline ends. The CDR3 protein is CASSLDRNTEAFF. For the CDR3, the DNA is TGCGCCAGCAGCTTGGACAGGAACACTGAAGCTTTCTTT.

Only a few counts were recorded for this clonotype. V is TRBV6-4 and J is TRBJ1-2, with unresolved D. This CDR3 has 15 amino acids. The V gene lost 4 bases and the J gene lost 3 bases, with 15 bases spanning the gap. Germline CDR1 is MRHNA and CDR2 is SNTAGT. The DNA for the CDR3 is TGTGCCAGCAGTGTAACGGCAAACGGCTACTATGGCTACACCTTC. Translating it yields CASSVTANGYYGYTF.

Here the CDR3 reads CASGLKEGQGARNTEAFF. The CDR3 nucleotides read TGTGCTAGTGGTTTGAAGGAGGGACAGGGGGCCCGGAACACTGAAGCTTTCTTT. The rearrangement uses TRBV12-5 and TRBJ1-1, with TRBD1 identical over 12 bases. The germline CDR1 and CDR2 sequences are LGHNT and FRNRAP. Trimming cost V 2 bases and J 1 base; bases outside gene matches: 8. The CDR3 loop spans 18 amino acids. Supplemented by reference TRBV12-5 and TRBJ1-1, the full variable domain reads DARVTQTPRHKVTEMGQEVTMRCQPILGHNTVFWYRQTMMQGLELLAYFRNRAPLDDSGMPKDRFSAEMPDATLATLKIQPSEPRDSAVYFCASGLKEGQGARNTEAFFGQGTRLTVV.

This chain uses TRBV20-1 with TRBJ2-7; D is unresolved. CDR1 is DFQATT and CDR2 is SNEGSKA in the germline V gene (reference sequence). The CDR3 is 12 residues long. V lost 3 bases and J lost 3, with 9 bases in between. In DNA form, the CDR3 reads TGCAGTGCTAGTTCTCAGTTCTACGAGCAGTACTTC. It specifies CSASSQFYEQYF.

The chain uses TRBV6-1 and TRBJ1-5, with 10 bases identical to TRBD1. Germline V gene data show CDR1 as MNHNS and CDR2 as SASEGT. V dropped 0 bases and J dropped 0; count of bases not matched to a gene: 5. This CDR3 has 18 amino acids. The CDR3 nucleotides read TGTGCCAGCAGTGAAGCAGGGACAGGGGCTTATAGCAATCAGCCCCAGCATTTT. This codes for CASSEAGTGAYSNQPQHF.

The chain recombines TRBV7-2 with TRBJ2-7; 7 nucleotides agree with TRBD1. V shed 5 bases, J shed 4 bases, and the junction held 11 bases outside the gene matches. Per the germline V gene, CDR1 is SGHTA and CDR2 is FQGNSA. The CDR3 sequence is 15 residues long. This CDR3 is CASSKTGTEPYEQYF. The CDR3 nucleotides are TGTGCCAGCAGCAAAACCGGGACAGAACCTTACGAGCAGTACTTC.

The chain couples TRBV29-1 to TRBJ2-7; D possibly corresponds to TRBD1 (5 bases). The V gene's germline CDR1 is SQVTM and CDR2 ANQGSEA. V dropped 7 bases and J dropped 7 bases, with 17 bases sitting between them. The length of the CDR3 is 12 residues. CDR3 residues: CSARGGQMEQYF. The DNA for the CDR3 is TGCAGCGCCCGAGGTGGACAAATGGAGCAGTACTTC.

The chain is built from TRBV2 and TRBJ1-3; D gene ambiguous. Germline V gene data show CDR1 as SNHLY and CDR2 as FYNNEI. The CDR3 covers 16 residues. V shed 4 bases and J shed 1 base, with 14 bases lying between them. The CDR3 is CASSAVLGTSGNTIYF. The CDR3 coding sequence is TGTGCCAGCAGTGCTGTTCTGGGTACGTCTGGAAACACCATATATTTT.